One sample yielded the 15 T cell receptor beta chains listed below, sequenced in a study of regulatory T cells in long-lasting Graves disease. Time point described: newly diagnosed GD, antithyroid drugs for less than 3 months. RNA from PBMCs was the source of the TCR library. HTBI primers from iRepertoire and Arm-PCR of CDR3 regions yielded the TCR beta libraries. TCRdb re-analysed the multiplex PCR reads in MiXCR, keeping a single row per CDR3 protein. The sample includes under 450,000 distinct CDR3 sequences, 15% to 20% of them seen just once. In addition, the sample was reused for a study of T cells in Graves' hyperthyroidism and ophthalmopathy.

Sequencing was performed on peripheral blood mononuclear cells (PBMCs), taken at new diagnosis, from a patient treated with antithyroid drugs. The receptors derive from a young woman with Graves disease.

The chain carries TRBV7-3 and TRBJ1-1; tentative D call: TRBD1 (5 bases). From germline, CDR1 is SGHTA and CDR2 FQGTGA. The CDR3 has 16 amino acids. V shed 4 bases and J shed 4 bases, with 19 bases lying between them. This CDR3 is CASSYTALGQGTEAFF. CDR3 sequence (DNA): TGTGCCAGCAGCTATACCGCCCTGGGGCAGGGCACTGAAGCTTTCTTT. Supplemented by reference TRBV7-3 and TRBJ1-1, the full variable domain reads GAGVSQTPSNKVTEKGKYVELRCDPISGHTALYWYRQSLGQGPEFLIYFQGTGAADDSGLPNDRFFAVRPEGSVSTLKIQRTERGDSAVYLCASSYTALGQGTEAFFGQGTRLTVV.

This clonotype was recorded a few times. The chain joins TRBV19 to TRBJ2-2, with 8 positions matching TRBD2. The V gene's germline CDR1 is LNHDA and CDR2 SQIVND (reference sequence). V lost 3 bases and J lost 0; bases outside the gene matches: 3. The CDR3 extends over 16 amino acids. The CDR3 sequence is CASSIQRGTNTGELFF. The CDR3, as DNA: TGTGCCAGTAGTATCCAGCGGGGGACGAACACCGGGGAGCTGTTTTTT.

This clonotype was seen ten or more times. This chain connects TRBV7-9 to TRBJ1-1; the D is unclear. The length of the CDR3 is 11 residues. Looked up from germline, CDR1 is SEHNR and CDR2 is FQNEAQ (reference sequence). Trimming cost V 2 bases and J 5 bases, with 3 bases left between them. Here the CDR3 reads CASSLLTEAFF. The DNA for the CDR3 is TGTGCCAGCAGCTTATTAACTGAAGCTTTCTTT.

The gene calls are TRBV27 and TRBJ2-1; perhaps TRBD2 as D (6 bases). The germline V and J ends were trimmed by 2 bases and 15 bases, with 14 bases remaining between them. Germline V gene data show CDR1 as MNHEY and CDR2 as SMNVEV (reference sequence). The CDR3 consists of 12 residues. CDR3 amino acids: CASSLIGGWLFF. The CDR3 bases are TGTGCCAGCAGTTTAATCGGAGGGTGGCTGTTCTTC.

This clonotype was detected many times. J is TRBJ2-1 and V is TRBV5-1; tentatively, D is TRBD1 or TRBD2 (7 bases each). V was trimmed by 1 base and J by 7 bases, leaving 15 bases between them. Germline-derived CDR1 and CDR2 are SGHRS and YFSETQ. CDR3 length: 15 amino acids. CDR3 coding DNA: TGCGCCAGCAGCTTGTCCCCAGGGGGGGGGAATGAGCAGTTCTTC. This sequence encodes CASSLSPGGGNEQFF.

This clonotype occurred many times. V and J are TRBV9 and TRBJ2-1, with TRBD2 identical over 10 bases. After removal of 4 bases from V and 4 bases from J, the junction contained 5 bases not matched to a gene. Germline V lookup: CDR1 SGDLS, CDR2 YYNGEE. The CDR3 consists of 15 residues. CDR3 loop: CASSTGLAEYNEQFF. The CDR3 bases are TGTGCCAGCAGCACCGGACTAGCGGAATACAATGAGCAGTTCTTC.

J is TRBJ2-7 and V is TRBV12-3 or TRBV12-4; tentative D call: TRBD2 (6 bases). CDR3 length: 15 residues. V was trimmed by 5 bases and J by 1 base, leaving 15 bases between them. CDR3 region: CASSIQSGLSYEQYF. The CDR3 region has the DNA TGTGCCAGCAGTATCCAGAGCGGGCTATCCTACGAGCAGTACTTC.

Note on this clonotype: A much larger clonotype is one base distant, so this may be a read error. The chain carries TRBV12-3 or TRBV12-4 and TRBJ1-2, with 7 positions matching TRBD1. The CDR3 totals 12 residues. The junction had 15 bases not matched to a gene; V was cut back by 10 bases and J by 13 bases. For the CDR3, the DNA is TGTGCCAACAACCCCGGAACAGGGGCCATCACCTTC. This encodes CANNPGTGAITF.

This clonotype was seen many times. The chain carries TRBV3-1 and TRBJ2-1, with 8 bases fitting TRBD2. This CDR3 contains 16 residues. With V trimmed by 2 bases and J by 6 bases, 9 bases remained unmatched. Germline V gives CDR1 LGHDT, CDR2 YNNKEL (reference sequence). CDR3 loop: CASSQPGLEVGNEQFF. CDR3 nucleotide sequence: TGTGCCAGCAGCCAACCGGGACTAGAGGTAGGCAATGAGCAGTTCTTC.

This clonotype has ten or more counts. This sequence joins TRBV29-1 and TRBJ2-3, with D possibly TRBD2 on 6 matching bases. V was cut by 1 base and J by 2 bases, with 13 bases left in between. CDR3 size: 15 residues. In germline, CDR1 is SQVTM, CDR2 ANQGSEA. The CDR3 region has the DNA TGCAGCGTTGAAGGGGGTGCGGGGTTCACAGATACGCAGTATTTT. This encodes CSVEGGAGFTDTQYF.

This clonotype has only a few counts. The CDR3 region has the DNA TGTGCCAGTAGTATTAGTCCGAGTCAAGCGGCCGGGGAGCTGTTTTTT. Translation: CASSISPSQAAGELFF. This sequence joins TRBV19 and TRBJ2-2, with TRBD2 as a possible D gene (5 bases). V was cut by 3 bases and J by 6 bases, with 17 bases left in between. The V gene's germline CDR1 is LNHDA and CDR2 SQIVND (reference sequence). This CDR3 has 16 residues.

This clonotype appeared a few times. V is TRBV5-4 and J is TRBJ2-2, with D perhaps matching TRBD1 (7 bases). The CDR3 contains 18 residues. V was pared by 0 bases and J by 6 bases, with 21 bases between. Germline loops: CDR1 SGHNT, CDR2 YYREEE (reference sequence). CDR3 sequence: CASSLVGGGPWESGELFF. The CDR3 nucleotides read TGTGCCAGCAGCTTGGTTGGAGGGGGCCCATGGGAGTCCGGGGAGCTGTTTTTT.

The chain is built from TRBV19 and TRBJ2-3, with 9 bases that match TRBD2. This CDR3 comprises 18 residues. CDR1 is LNHDA, CDR2 SQIVND, per germline (reference sequence). V shed 3 bases, J shed 4 bases, and the junction held 14 bases outside the gene matches. CDR3 coding DNA: TGTGCCAGTAGTATTGGTGCGGGGGGGCCGTTCAGATCAGATACGCAGTATTTT. It is translated as CASSIGAGGPFRSDTQYF.

This clonotype was counted ten times or more. This chain connects TRBV3-1 to TRBJ2-5, with 8 bases identical to TRBD2. V shed 4 bases, J shed 0 bases, and the junction held 7 bases outside the gene matches. The CDR3 has 16 residues. The V gene's germline CDR1 is LGHDT and CDR2 YNNKEL (reference sequence). The CDR3 DNA is TGTGCCAGCAGCCTAAGGACTAGCCCGTACCAAGAGACCCAGTACTTC. The encoded protein is CASSLRTSPYQETQYF.

This chain connects TRBV24-1 to TRBJ1-2; D gene uncertain. This CDR3 comprises 14 residues. V lost 7 bases to trimming and J lost 6 bases, with 17 bases between them. The germline V gene has CDR1 KGHDR and CDR2 SFDVKD. This chain's CDR3 is CATRIRSLGNGYTF. In nucleotides, the CDR3 is TGTGCCACCAGGATTAGGTCATTGGGTAATGGCTACACCTTC.